These 7 T cell receptor beta chains share one sample of origin, sequenced in a study of shared clonotypes between healthy human individuals. The data were produced by immunoSEQ multiplex PCR, yet TCRdb's version contains in-frame clones alone and is incomplete. The sample consists of more than 2,000,000 clones, 80% to 95% of them appearing once. The sequenced material came from naive CD4+ T cells from PBMCs. Noted subset: CD45RA+ positively selected. These receptors came from a man between 18 and 29 years old in good health. Some clones in this sample may be carry-over from other donors' samples.

The V call is TRBV5-6, the J call TRBJ2-5, with D uncertain. Between the trimmed V and J ends, which lost 0 bases and 5 bases, there was a span of 8 bases. The CDR3 totals 13 residues. Germline CDR1 reads SGHDT; CDR2 reads YYEEEE. The CDR3 is CASSLGLWETQYF. Here the CDR3 DNA reads TGTGCCAGCAGCTTGGGGCTCTGGGAGACCCAGTACTTC.

The CDR3 protein is CASSRRSGRTGELFF. CDR3 in DNA: TGTGCCAGCAGCCGCCGTAGTGGAAGAACCGGGGAGCTGTTTTTT. J is TRBJ2-2 and V is TRBV7-3; D is unclear. The CDR3 length is 15 residues. Trimming removed 5 bases at V and 5 bases at J, with 15 bases between. Germline V gives CDR1 SGHTA, CDR2 FQGTGA.

CDR3 sequence: CAVGTSGAYNEQFF. CDR3 DNA: TGTGCCGTCGGGACTAGCGGAGCCTACAATGAGCAGTTCTTC. This rearrangement joins TRBV6-5 to TRBJ2-1; 11 bases map to TRBD2. This CDR3 is built from 14 residues. V dropped 11 bases and J dropped 2; count of bases not matched to a gene: 5. Germline values: CDR1 MNHEY, CDR2 SVGAGI.

The V gene is TRBV2, the J gene TRBJ2-4, with D maybe TRBD1 (6 bases). CDR1 is SNHLY, CDR2 FYNNEI, per germline. The length of the CDR3 is 16 residues. The germline V and J ends were trimmed by 7 bases and 0 bases, with 16 bases remaining between them. CDR3 DNA sequence: TGTGCCAGCACCCGTAACAGGGACCTAGCCAAAAACATTCAGTACTTC. This gives the protein CASTRNRDLAKNIQYF.

This chain connects TRBV29-1 to TRBJ2-1; TRBD2 agrees at 7 bases. V trimming: 6 bases; J trimming: 8 bases; junction bases outside the gene matches: 10. Germline lookup yields CDR1 SQVTM and CDR2 ANQGSEA. The CDR3 loop spans 13 amino acids. The CDR3 spells CSVRGRVRDEQFF. The DNA of the CDR3 is TGCAGCGTCCGAGGGAGGGTTAGGGATGAGCAGTTCTTC.

The chain couples TRBV7-8 to TRBJ1-5; D is uncertain. The length of the CDR3 is 11 residues. Germline CDR1 and CDR2: SGHVS and FQNEAQ. Deletions cut 8 bases from V and 7 bases from J, with 9 bases between. The CDR3 DNA reads TGTGCCAGCGGAACCGGACAGCCCCAGCATTTT. The encoded protein is CASGTGQPQHF.

This clone was found once. The chain is built from TRBV6-5 and TRBJ2-7; the D gene is possibly TRBD2 (6 bases). The V end lost 1 base, the J end lost 3 bases, and 10 bases lay between the germline ends. The CDR3 sequence is 14 residues long. Per germline, CDR1 MNHEY and CDR2 SVGAGI. DNA for the CDR3: TGTGCCAGCAGTTACTATGGCGGGGACTACGAGCAGTACTTC. Protein sequence: CASSYYGGDYEQYF.